The source of this TCR beta chain is a study of T-cell reconstitution after alpha-beta-depleted transplantation in children. This clonotype was counted between two and nine times. Library preparation (for TCRbeta) was performed with unique molecular identifiers. Each CDR3 protein gets one entry after TCRdb re-called the PCR reads with MiXCR. This sample yields about 500,000 distinct CDR3 sequences, of which around a third are seen a single time; 2% to 3% belongs to the top ten. Germline V lookup: CDR1 GTSNPN, CDR2 SVGIG (reference sequence). V lost 3 bases, J lost 6 bases, and 1 base stayed unmatched. This CDR3 comprises 13 residues.

The genes are TRBV30 and TRBJ2-2, with 10 bases identical to TRBD2. The material was PBMCs from the stem cell graft donor, obtained from the stem cell graft. The origin of this receptor is a human donor who donated a stem cell graft to a child with aplastic anemia. CDR3 region: CAWSLAGAGELFF. The CDR3 DNA sequence: TGTGCCTGGAGCCTAGCGGGAGCCGGGGAGCTGTTTTTT.